A single sample gave rise to the 10 T cell receptor beta chains below, sequenced in a study of cytomegalovirus exposure and HLA in healthy donors. Primers: 60 Vbeta forward and 13 Jbeta reverse. Assay: immunoSEQ multiplex PCR; the TCRdb copy retains only in-frame clones and omits some. The sample carries 75,000 to 95,000 clones, about 80% recorded once. Sequencing was done on a sample of PBMCs. Receptor source: a man aged 50 or older in good health and CMV-seronegative.

The J gene is TRBJ2-7, the V gene TRBV18; 9 nucleotides align to TRBD2. The CDR3 contains 16 residues. Germline assignment: CDR1 KGHSH and CDR2 LQKENI. With 8 bases clipped from V and 5 bases from J, the junction kept 16 bases outside the gene matches. This CDR3 is CASTSGGTGKWNEQYF. The CDR3 nucleotides read TGTGCCAGCACAAGCGGGGGGACGGGAAAATGGAACGAGCAGTACTTC.

The chain is built from TRBV7-3 and TRBJ2-3; a possible D gene is TRBD1 (5 bases). This CDR3 is 16 amino acids long. Germline CDR1 and CDR2: SGHTA and FQGTGA. V was cut by 5 bases and J by 3 bases, with 18 bases left in between. The CDR3 region has the DNA TGTGCCAGCAGCCAAAGGGGTCCCGTGGGAACAGATACGCAGTATTTT. It is translated as CASSQRGPVGTDTQYF.

The V gene is TRBV7-6, the J gene TRBJ2-3; 16 bases align to TRBD2. Losses at the gene ends were 3 bases for V and 2 bases for J; bases not matched to a gene: 2. This CDR3 region has 17 residues. Looked up from germline, CDR1 is SGHVS and CDR2 is FNYEAQ. CDR3 DNA: TGTGCCAGCAGCTTGGGACTAGCGGGGGGGGCCACAGATACGCAGTATTTT. Amino acids: CASSLGLAGGATDTQYF.

The chain joins TRBV30 to TRBJ1-4, with a possible D match to TRBD1 (5 bases). The CDR3 has 17 amino acids. The V and J ends lost 0 bases and 7 bases respectively, with 21 bases between them. CDR1 and CDR2 from the germline V gene are GTSNPN and SVGIG (reference sequence). CDR3 nucleotide sequence: TGTGCCTGGAGTGTACGTAAGGTGGGGCGTTCACCTGAAAAACTGTTTTTT. The encoded protein is CAWSVRKVGRSPEKLFF.

CDR3 residues: CAWRPSGTGANVLTF. The DNA for the CDR3 is TGTGCCTGGAGACCTTCAGGGACTGGGGCCAACGTCCTGACTTTC. The chain employs TRBV30 and TRBJ2-6; D might be TRBD1 (5 bases). The ends were cut back, 3 bases at V and 2 bases at J, with 11 bases in the middle. This CDR3 has 15 amino acids. CDR1 is GTSNPN and CDR2 is SVGIG in the germline V gene (reference sequence).

In this sample, this clone turned up a few times. CDR3 in DNA: TGTGCCAGCAGCGTCGGACAGGGAATATATGGCTACACCTTC. Its translation is CASSVGQGIYGYTF. The V call is TRBV9, the J call TRBJ1-2, with 8 bases lining up with TRBD1. The CDR3 runs to 14 residues. Germline V lookup: CDR1 SGDLS, CDR2 YYNGEE. The V gene end was trimmed by 2 bases and the J gene end by 5 bases; junction bases not matched to a gene: 5.

V is TRBV7-2 and J is TRBJ1-1; TRBD1 is a possible D gene (5 bases). The CDR3 has 15 amino acids. The germline V gene encodes CDR1 SGHTA and CDR2 FQGNSA. The V and J ends lost 1 base and 4 bases respectively, with 13 bases between them. CDR3 sequence: CASSLVGRLGTEAFF. CDR3 DNA: TGTGCCAGCAGCTTAGTGGGGCGGCTGGGCACTGAAGCTTTCTTT. The variable domain in full, completed from reference TRBV7-2 and TRBJ1-1, reads GAGVSQSPSNKVTEKGKDVELRCDPISGHTALYWYRQSLGQGLEFLIYFQGNSAPDKSGLPSDRFSAERTGGSVSTLTIQRTQQEDSAVYLCASSLVGRLGTEAFFGQGTRLTVV.

The genes are TRBV28 and TRBJ1-5; possible D gene TRBD1, 5 bases. V lost 2 bases and J 9 bases, leaving 11 bases between the germline ends. This CDR3 is built from 13 residues. From germline, CDR1 is MDHEN and CDR2 SYDVKM. The CDR3 DNA reads as TGTGCCAGCAGTTTAAGTTTGGGGGGGCCCCAGCATTTT. It encodes CASSLSLGGPQHF.

This clone was seen just once. The chain couples TRBV28 to TRBJ1-5; the match to TRBD1 covers 7 bases. Per germline, CDR1 MDHEN and CDR2 SYDVKM. This CDR3 has 16 residues. The V gene end was trimmed by 4 bases and the J gene end by 4 bases; junction bases not matched to a gene: 10. The DNA of the CDR3 is TGTGCCAGCAGTTCCAGGACAGGCGACCCAAATCAGCCCCAGCATTTT. Translated, it gives CASSSRTGDPNQPQHF.

The CDR3 protein is CASSWGGGAETQYF. CDR3 DNA sequence: TGTGCCAGCAGCTGGGGCGGGGGGGCGGAGACCCAGTACTTC. This chain uses TRBV7-6 with TRBJ2-5; 9 bases line up with TRBD2. Germline-derived CDR1 and CDR2 are SGHVS and FNYEAQ. Germline trimming cut 4 bases from V and 5 bases from J; bases unmatched to any gene: 5. The CDR3 covers 14 residues.